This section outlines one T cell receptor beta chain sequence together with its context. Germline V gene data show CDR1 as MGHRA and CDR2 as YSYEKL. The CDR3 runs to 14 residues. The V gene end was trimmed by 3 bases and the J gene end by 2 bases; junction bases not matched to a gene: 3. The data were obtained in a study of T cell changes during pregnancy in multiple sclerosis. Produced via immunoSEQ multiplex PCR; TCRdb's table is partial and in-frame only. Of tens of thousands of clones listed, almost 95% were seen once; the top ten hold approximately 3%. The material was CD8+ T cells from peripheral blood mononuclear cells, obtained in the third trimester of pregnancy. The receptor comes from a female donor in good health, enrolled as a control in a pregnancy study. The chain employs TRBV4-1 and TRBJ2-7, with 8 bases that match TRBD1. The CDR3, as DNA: TGCGCCAGCAGCCAGCAACAGGGGGCCTACGAGCAGTACTTC. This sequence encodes CASSQQQGAYEQYF.